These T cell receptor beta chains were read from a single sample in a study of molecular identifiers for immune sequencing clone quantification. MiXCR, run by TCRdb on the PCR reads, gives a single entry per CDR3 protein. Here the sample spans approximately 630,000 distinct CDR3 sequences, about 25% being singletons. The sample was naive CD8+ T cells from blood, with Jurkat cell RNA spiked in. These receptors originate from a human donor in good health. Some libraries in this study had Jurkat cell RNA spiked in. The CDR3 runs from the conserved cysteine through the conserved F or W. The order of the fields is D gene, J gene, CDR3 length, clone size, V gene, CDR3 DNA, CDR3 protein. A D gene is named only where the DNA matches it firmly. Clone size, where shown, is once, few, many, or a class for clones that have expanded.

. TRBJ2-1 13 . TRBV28 TGTGCCAGCAGTCCCGGACCCCGGGGTGAGCAGTTCTTC CASSPGPRGEQFF
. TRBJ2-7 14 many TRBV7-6 TGTGCCAGCAGCCCCCGGGGGCGCTTCTACGAGCAGTACTTC CASSPRGRFYEQYF
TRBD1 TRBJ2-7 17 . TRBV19 TGTGCCAGTAGTAATATCTACAGGGGGGCTCTCTCCTACGAGCAGTACTTC CASSNIYRGALSYEQYF
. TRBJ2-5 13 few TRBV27 TGTGCCAGCAGCGAGACTGGGCCAGAGACCCAGTACTTC CASSETGPETQYF
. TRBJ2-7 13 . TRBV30 TGTGCCTGGAGTCCCCAGGACGGGTCCGAGCAGTACTTC CAWSPQDGSEQYF
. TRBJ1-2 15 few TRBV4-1 TGCGCCAGCAGCCAAGTTACAGCCCCCGACTATGGCTACACCTTC CASSQVTAPDYGYTF
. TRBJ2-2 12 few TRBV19 TGTGCCAGTAGTATTGGCACCGGGGAGCTGTTTTTT CASSIGTGELFF
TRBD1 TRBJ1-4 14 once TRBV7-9 TGTGCCAGCAGCTTAGGGACAGGGAGTGAAAAACTGTTTTTT CASSLGTGSEKLFF
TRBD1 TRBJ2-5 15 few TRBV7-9 TGTGCCAGCAGCTTAGTAGGGGGCCGGGGAGAGACCCAGTACTTC CASSLVGGRGETQYF
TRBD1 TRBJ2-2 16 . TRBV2 TGTGCCAGCAGTGAATCAGGACAGGGGGGCACCGGGGAGCTGTTTTTT CASSESGQGGTGELFF
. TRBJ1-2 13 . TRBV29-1 . CSVEVARGAGYAF
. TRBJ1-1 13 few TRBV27 TGTGCCAGCTCGGTGGAATGGAACACTGAAGCTTTCTTT CASSVEWNTEAFF
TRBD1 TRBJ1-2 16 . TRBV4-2 TGTGCCAGCATCCAACCGACAGGGGGCTCCAACTATGGCTACACCTTC CASIQPTGGSNYGYTF
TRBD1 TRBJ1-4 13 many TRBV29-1 TGCAGCGTTACAGGGGGCCAGGAAGAAAAACTGTTTTTT CSVTGGQEEKLFF
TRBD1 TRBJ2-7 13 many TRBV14 TGTGCCAGCAGCCACGGACAGGGGTACGAGCAGTACTTC CASSHGQGYEQYF
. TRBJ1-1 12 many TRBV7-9 TGTGCCAGCAAAAGACTTAACACTGAAGCTTTCTTT CASKRLNTEAFF
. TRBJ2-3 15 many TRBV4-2 TGTGCCAGCAGCCAAGAGCGCCCGTCCACAGATACGCAGTATTTT CASSQERPSTDTQYF
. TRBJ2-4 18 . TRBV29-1 TGCAGCGTAGAAGGGGCAGCCAAGAAAGGTCTAGCCATTAACATTCAGTACTTC CSVEGAAKKGLAINIQYF
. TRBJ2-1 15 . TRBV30 TGTGCCTGGAGTTTCGGGACGAGCTCCTACAATGAGCAGTTCTTC CAWSFGTSSYNEQFF
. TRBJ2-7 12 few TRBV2 TGTGCCGTTCTAGTACAGGGCTACGAGCAGTACTTC CAVLVQGYEQYF
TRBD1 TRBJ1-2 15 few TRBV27 TGTGCCAGCAGTTACAGCCCAACAGGGGGCCATGGCTACACCTTC CASSYSPTGGHGYTF
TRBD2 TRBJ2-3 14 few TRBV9 TGTGCCAGTAACCCGGGACTAGCCGCAGATACGCAGTATTTT CASNPGLAADTQYF
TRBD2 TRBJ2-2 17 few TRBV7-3 TGTGCCACGACCCCAGGACTAGCGGGAGTGAACACCGGGGAGCTGTTTTTT CATTPGLAGVNTGELFF
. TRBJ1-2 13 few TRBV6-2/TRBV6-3 TGTGCCAGCAGTTACCAGATTAACTATGGCTACACCTTC CASSYQINYGYTF
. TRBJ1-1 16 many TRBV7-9 TGTGCCAGCAGCTTAGCGGGAAGATCCCCGAACACTGAAGCTTTCTTT CASSLAGRSPNTEAFF
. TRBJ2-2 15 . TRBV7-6 TGTGCCAGCAGCTTAGAATCGGGGCCCACCGGGGAGCTGTTTTTT CASSLESGPTGELFF
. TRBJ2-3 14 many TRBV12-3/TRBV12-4 TGTGCCAGCAGTTTTTACCGATACACAGATACGCAGTATTTT CASSFYRYTDTQYF
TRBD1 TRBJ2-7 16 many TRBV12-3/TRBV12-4 TGTGCCAGCAGTTTTGGAGGTGCAGGGGGCACGCACGAGCAGTACTTC CASSFGGAGGTHEQYF
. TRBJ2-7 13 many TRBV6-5 TGTGCCAGCAGTCTCGGGGGTTGGTACGAGCAGTACTTC CASSLGGWYEQYF
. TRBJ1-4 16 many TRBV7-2 TGTGCCAGCAGCTTAGCCGTTCAGACAGGATGGGAAAAACTGTTTTTT CASSLAVQTGWEKLFF
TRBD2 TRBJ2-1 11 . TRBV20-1 TGCGGCGGGGGGGCCGACAATGAGCAGTTCTTC CGGGADNEQFF
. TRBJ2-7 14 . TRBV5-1 TGCGCCAGCAGCTTGGCCCTGTCCTCCTACGCGCAGTACTTC CASSLALSSYAQYF